This T cell receptor (beta chain) stems from a study of blood T cell repertoires in COVID-19. The wider study: The origin of the acute and convalescent COVID-19 samples was the United States, Italy and Spain. In each case, the material was cDNA or gDNA derived from T cells, B-cell-depleted T cells, or PBMCs.

While infection was still active, Seattle patients were enrolled and then followed longitudinally. Per the original methods: Nucleated cell counts were estimated from reference gene primer amplification. Sequenced by immunoSEQ multiplex PCR; TCRdb stores in-frame clones only, minus some. The V and J calls and clone size are taken from that table; D and trimming were inferred from the DNA. Of over 450,000 clones in the sample, 70% to 90% were seen once. The CDR3 contains 12 residues. V lost 2 bases and J 2 bases, leaving 3 bases between the germline ends. In germline, CDR1 is MDHEN, CDR2 SYDVKM. The sample consisted of peripheral blood. The chain is built from TRBV28 and TRBJ1-2; D not resolved. This receptor was identified in a woman between 45 and 65 years old with COVID-19, enrolled during active disease. DNA for the CDR3: TGTGCCAGCAGTTTACGGAACTATGGCTACACCTTC. It translates to CASSLRNYGYTF.